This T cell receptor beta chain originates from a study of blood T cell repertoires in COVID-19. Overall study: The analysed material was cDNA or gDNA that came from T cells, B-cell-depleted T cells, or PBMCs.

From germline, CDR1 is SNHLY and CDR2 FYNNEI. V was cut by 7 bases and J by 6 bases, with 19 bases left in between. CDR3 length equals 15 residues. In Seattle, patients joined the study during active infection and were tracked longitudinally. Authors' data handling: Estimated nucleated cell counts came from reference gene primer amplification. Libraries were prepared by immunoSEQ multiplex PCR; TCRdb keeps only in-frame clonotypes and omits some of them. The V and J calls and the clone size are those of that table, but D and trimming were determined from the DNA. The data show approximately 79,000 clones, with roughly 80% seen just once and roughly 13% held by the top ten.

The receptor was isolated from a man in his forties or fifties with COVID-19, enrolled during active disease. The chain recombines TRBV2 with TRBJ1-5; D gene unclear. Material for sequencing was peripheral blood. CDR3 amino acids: CASTRLLGGGQPQHF. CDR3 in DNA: TGTGCCAGCACCCGACTCCTAGGAGGTGGTCAGCCCCAGCATTTT.